Each of the 17 T cell receptor beta chains below was sequenced from the same sample in a study of CD8 T cells in ankylosing spondylitis. Each CDR3 protein gets one entry after TCRdb re-called the 5' RACE reads with MiXCR. This sample has around 150,000 distinct CDR3 sequences; under 55% occur once, and the top ten carry 12% to 15%. The sequenced sample was synovial fluid, either unsorted or a sorted T cell fraction (not recorded which). These receptors were taken from a male donor with ankylosing spondylitis.

This clonotype was counted at least ten times. The CDR3 reads CSARDQGGSEDIGELFF. In nucleotides, the CDR3 is TGCAGTGCTAGAGATCAGGGGGGAAGTGAAGATATCGGGGAGCTGTTTTTT. The chain recombines TRBV20-1 with TRBJ2-2, with a tentative D call TRBD1 (7 bases). Germline V gives CDR1 DFQATT, CDR2 SNEGSKA (reference sequence). Deletions cut 0 bases from V and 7 bases from J, with 21 bases between. The CDR3 sequence is 17 residues long.

The chain is built from TRBV7-8 and TRBJ1-1, with unresolved D. The CDR3 has 14 residues. Trimming removed 2 bases from V and 4 bases from J, with 11 bases in between. Germline lookup yields CDR1 SGHVS and CDR2 FQNEAQ. The CDR3 nucleotides are TGTGCCAGCAGCTTACAGGCAGGTAGCACTGAAGCTTTCTTT. Protein: CASSLQAGSTEAFF.

This clonotype is labeled medium-sized. The V call is TRBV27, the J call TRBJ2-1, with D possibly being TRBD1 (6 bases). This CDR3 comprises 16 residues. V was trimmed by 6 bases and J by 9 bases, leaving 24 bases between them. Germline lookup yields CDR1 MNHEY and CDR2 SMNVEV (reference sequence). This CDR3 is CASSFLTSEQGGEQFF. The DNA of the CDR3 is TGTGCCAGCAGCTTCCTTACTTCCGAACAGGGTGGTGAGCAGTTCTTC.

This clonotype has at least ten counts. V gene TRBV11-1 combines with J gene TRBJ1-1; TRBD1 might be the D (6 bases). V was pared by 5 bases and J by 0 bases, with 16 bases between. This CDR3 has 16 residues. The germline CDR1 and CDR2 sequences are SGHAT and FQDESV (reference sequence). This CDR3 is CASSPPTGTLNTEAFF. The CDR3, as DNA: TGTGCCAGCAGCCCCCCGACCGGGACACTGAACACTGAAGCTTTCTTT.

V usage is TRBV7-9 and J usage is TRBJ1-6, with TRBD1 matching 8 bases. The CDR3 consists of 14 residues. CDR1 is SEHNR, CDR2 FQNEAQ, per germline (reference sequence). Trimming at V came to 3 bases and at J to 6 bases, leaving 1 base not matched to a gene. The CDR3 coding sequence is TGTGCCAGCAGCTTCGGACAGGGTAATTCACCCCTCCACTTT. Translation: CASSFGQGNSPLHF.

This chain joins TRBV28 and TRBJ2-5, with no clear D. The length of the CDR3 is 13 residues. Germline CDR1 and CDR2: MDHEN and SYDVKM. V was trimmed by 3 bases and J by 5 bases, leaving 10 bases between them. The CDR3 is CASSFYFLETQYF. CDR3 coding DNA: TGTGCCAGCAGTTTTTACTTCCTGGAGACCCAGTACTTC.

J is TRBJ1-2 and V is TRBV5-1, with D unresolved. Germline V gives CDR1 SGHRS, CDR2 YFSETQ. The V end was cut by 5 bases, the J end by 2 bases, with 7 bases between. This CDR3 comprises 12 residues. The CDR3 sequence is CASSRLNYGYTF. As DNA, the CDR3 is TGCGCCAGCAGTCGACTGAACTATGGCTACACCTTC.

The rearrangement links TRBV7-2 to TRBJ1-3; 9 bases are a match to TRBD1. The CDR3 loop spans 13 amino acids. Trimming took 5 bases from V and 8 from J; bases not matched to a gene: 4. Germline V gives CDR1 SGHTA, CDR2 FQGNSA. The CDR3 DNA is TGTGCCAGCAGCGATACAGGGGGCTACACCATATATTTT. This encodes CASSDTGGYTIYF. The whole variable domain, remainder taken from reference TRBV7-2 and TRBJ1-3, is GAGVSQSPSNKVTEKGKDVELRCDPISGHTALYWYRQSLGQGLEFLIYFQGNSAPDKSGLPSDRFSAERTGGSVSTLTIQRTQQEDSAVYLCASSDTGGYTIYFGEGSWLTVV.

The chain joins TRBV29-1 to TRBJ1-1; unclear D gene. Trimming removed 0 bases from V and 1 base from J, with 9 bases in between. Germline lookup yields CDR1 SQVTM and CDR2 ANQGSEA. The CDR3 is 14 amino acids. CDR3 sequence reads: CSVEDDEWNTEAFF. The DNA for the CDR3 is TGCAGCGTTGAAGATGACGAGTGGAACACTGAAGCTTTCTTT.

V gene TRBV2 combines with J gene TRBJ2-5; a weak D match, TRBD2 (5 bases). The CDR3 sequence is 12 residues long. Trimming removed 10 bases at V and 9 bases at J, with 18 bases between. CDR1 SNHLY and CDR2 FYNNEI come from the germline V gene. Here the CDR3 reads CATGQRFPPQYF. CDR3 sequence (DNA): TGTGCCACCGGCCAGCGGTTTCCTCCCCAGTACTTC.

In this sample, this clonotype turned up once. The rearrangement uses TRBV3-1 and TRBJ2-5; TRBD1 agrees at 12 bases. The germline V gene has CDR1 LGHDT and CDR2 YNNKEL (reference sequence). Losses at the gene ends were 1 base for V and 5 bases for J; bases not matched to a gene: 8. CDR3 size: 17 residues. CDR3 in DNA: TGTGCCAGCAGCCAAGTACACGGGACAGGGGGCTGGGAGACCCAGTACTTC. Its protein is CASSQVHGTGGWETQYF.

The chain recombines TRBV15 with TRBJ1-5; D gene unclear. Germline V gives CDR1 LNHNV, CDR2 YYDKDF (reference sequence). V lost 0 bases and J lost 0, with 12 bases in between. The CDR3 is made up of 17 amino acids. The CDR3 spells CATSRDFGRYSNQPQHF. The CDR3 coding sequence is TGTGCCACCAGCAGAGATTTTGGCAGATATAGCAATCAGCCCCAGCATTTT. Full variable domain (remainder filled in from reference TRBV15 and TRBJ1-5): DAMVIQNPRYQVTQFGKPVTLSCSQTLNHNVMYWYQQKSSQAPKLLFHYYDKDFNNEADTPDNFQSRRPNTSFCFLDIRSPGLGDTAMYLCATSRDFGRYSNQPQHFGDGTRLSIL.

This clonotype was counted between two and nine times. The chain couples TRBV4-3 to TRBJ1-1; no reliable D call. Germline lookup yields CDR1 LGHNA and CDR2 YSLEER. This CDR3 spans 17 amino acids. The V end was cut by 1 base, the J end by 2 bases, with 17 bases between. The CDR3 is CASSQAPFVEFNTEAFF. The CDR3 DNA follows: TGCGCCAGCAGCCAAGCACCGTTCGTGGAGTTCAACACTGAAGCTTTCTTT.

CDR3 residues: CASSFNRDSLNQPQHF. The CDR3 coding sequence is TGTGCCAGCAGTTTCAACCGGGACAGCCTCAATCAGCCCCAGCATTTT. The rearrangement uses TRBV28 and TRBJ1-5, with 7 bases aligning to TRBD1. The CDR3 has 16 amino acids. Germline V gene sequence: CDR1 MDHEN, CDR2 SYDVKM. J was trimmed by 3 bases and V by 3 bases; bases with no gene match: 8.

This clonotype has just a few counts. The V gene is TRBV5-4, the J gene TRBJ2-3; 7 positions agree with TRBD1. This CDR3 is 15 amino acids long. The J segment lost 2 bases and the V segment lost 1 base, leaving 4 bases of the junction unmatched. CDR1 and CDR2 (germline): SGHNT, YYREEE (reference sequence). In DNA, the CDR3 is TGTGCCAGCAGCTTGTGGGACAGCCACACAGATACGCAGTATTTT. Residues: CASSLWDSHTDTQYF.

This chain joins TRBV19 and TRBJ2-1; a possible D gene is TRBD2 (6 bases). Trimming pared 6 bases from V and 5 bases from J, leaving 14 bases between. The CDR3 is made up of 14 amino acids. Germline V gene lookup returns CDR1 LNHDA and CDR2 SQIVND (reference sequence). In nucleotides, the CDR3 is TGTGCCAGTAGCGCCGGGGGAGAGAACAATGAGCAGTTCTTC. Protein product: CASSAGGENNEQFF.

J is TRBJ2-5 and V is TRBV12-3 or TRBV12-4; D is perhaps TRBD2 (6 bases). The CDR3 runs 15 residues. With 7 bases removed from V and 2 bases from J, the gap between germline ends came to 17 bases. The CDR3 is CASNSGEAGQETQYF. The CDR3 DNA sequence: TGTGCCAGCAACTCGGGGGAGGCTGGACAAGAGACCCAGTACTTC.